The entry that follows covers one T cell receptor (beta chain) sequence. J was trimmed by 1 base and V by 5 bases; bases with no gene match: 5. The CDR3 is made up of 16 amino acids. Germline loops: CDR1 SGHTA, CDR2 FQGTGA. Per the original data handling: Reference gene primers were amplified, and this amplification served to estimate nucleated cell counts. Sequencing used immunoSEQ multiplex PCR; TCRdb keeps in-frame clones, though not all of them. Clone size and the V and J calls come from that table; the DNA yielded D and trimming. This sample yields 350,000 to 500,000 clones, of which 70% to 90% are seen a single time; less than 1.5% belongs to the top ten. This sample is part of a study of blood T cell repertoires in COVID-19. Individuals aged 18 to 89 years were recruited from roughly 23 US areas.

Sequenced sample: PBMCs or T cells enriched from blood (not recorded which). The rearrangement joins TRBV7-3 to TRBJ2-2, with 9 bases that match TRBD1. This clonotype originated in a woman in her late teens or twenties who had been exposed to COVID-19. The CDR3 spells CASSVQGAGNTGELFF. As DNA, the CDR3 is TGTGCCAGCAGCGTACAGGGGGCTGGGAACACCGGGGAGCTGTTTTTT.